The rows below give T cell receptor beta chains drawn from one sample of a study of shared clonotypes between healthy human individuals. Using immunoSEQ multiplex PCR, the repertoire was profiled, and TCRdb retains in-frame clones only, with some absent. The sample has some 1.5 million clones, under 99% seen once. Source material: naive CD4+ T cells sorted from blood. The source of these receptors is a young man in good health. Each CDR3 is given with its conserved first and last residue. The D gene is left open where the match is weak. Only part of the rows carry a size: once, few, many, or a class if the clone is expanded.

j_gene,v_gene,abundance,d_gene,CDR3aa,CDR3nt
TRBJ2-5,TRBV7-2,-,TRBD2,CASSLAGGPQGTQYF,TGTGCCAGCAGCTTAGCGGGAGGGCCTCAGGGGACCCAGTACTTC
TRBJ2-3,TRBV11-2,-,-,CASARGALPAADTQYF,TGTGCCAGCGCCAGAGGGGCGCTTCCGGCGGCAGATACGCAGTATTTT
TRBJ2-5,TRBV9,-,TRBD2,CASSVEAGVETQYF,TGTGCCAGCAGCGTAGAGGCGGGAGTAGAGACCCAGTACTTC
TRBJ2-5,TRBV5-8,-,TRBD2,CATPPGLAGGETQYF,TGTGCCACCCCCCCGGGACTAGCGGGAGGTGAGACCCAGTACTTC
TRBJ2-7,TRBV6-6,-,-,CASSRASYEQYF,TGTGCCAGCAGTCGGGCCTCCTACGAGCAGTACTTC
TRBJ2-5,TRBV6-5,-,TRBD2,CASSYERGGETQYF,TGTGCCAGCAGTTACGAACGGGGGGGTGAGACCCAGTACTTC
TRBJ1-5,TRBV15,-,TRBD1,CATSLRGQVYQPQHF,TGTGCCACCAGCCTCCGGGGACAGGTTTATCAGCCCCAGCATTTT
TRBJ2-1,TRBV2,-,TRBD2,CASSVSSGSYNEQFF,TGTGCCAGCAGTGTCTCTAGCGGGAGTTACAATGAGCAGTTCTTC
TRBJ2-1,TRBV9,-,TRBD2,CASSVFSTTSGSFLANNEQFF,TGTGCCAGCAGCGTATTCTCTACGACTAGCGGGAGTTTTCTGGCTAACAATGAGCAGTTCTTC
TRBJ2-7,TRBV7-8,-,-,CASSRVPTGGEQYF,TGTGCCAGCAGCCGAGTACCGACCGGGGGCGAGCAGTACTTC
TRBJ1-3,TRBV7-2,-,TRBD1,CASSADRVNTIYF,TGTGCCAGCAGCGCAGACAGGGTAAACACCATATATTTT
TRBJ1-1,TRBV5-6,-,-,CASSYLSKGVVEAFF,TGTGCCAGCAGCTATCTCTCCAAGGGAGTGGTTGAAGCTTTCTTT
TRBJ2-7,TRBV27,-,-,CASTRYGAEVREQYF,TGTGCCAGCACCCGATATGGGGCTGAAGTGAGGGAGCAGTACTTC
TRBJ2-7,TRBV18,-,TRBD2,CASSPLGLAGTGYEQYF,TGTGCCAGCTCACCACTGGGACTAGCGGGAACCGGCTACGAGCAGTACTTC
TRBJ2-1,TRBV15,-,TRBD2,CATSRGGREGRDEQFF,TGTGCCACCAGCAGAGGGGGGCGGGAGGGCCGCGATGAGCAGTTCTTC
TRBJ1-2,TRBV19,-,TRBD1,CASSPPRTGYGYTF,TGTGCCAGTAGTCCTCCCAGGACAGGCTATGGCTACACCTTC
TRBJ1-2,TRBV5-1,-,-,CASSLDREYGYTF,TGCGCCAGCAGCTTGGACAGGGAATATGGCTACACCTTC
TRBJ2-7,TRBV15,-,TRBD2,CATSSFLGRGGISYEQYF,TGTGCCACCAGCAGCTTCCTCGGTCGGGGGGGCATTTCCTACGAGCAGTACTTC
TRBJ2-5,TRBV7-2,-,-,CASSFQRGEEETQYF,TGTGCCAGCAGCTTCCAGCGCGGGGAGGAAGAGACCCAGTACTTC
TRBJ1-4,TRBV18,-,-,CASSNREGEKLFF,TGTGCCAGCTCAAACAGGGAAGGCGAAAAACTGTTTTTT
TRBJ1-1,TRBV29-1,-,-,CSVEVRTGTEAFF,TGCAGCGTTGAGGTAAGGACGGGCACTGAAGCTTTCTTT
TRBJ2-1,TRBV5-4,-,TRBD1,CASSLDGRQGEQFF,TGTGCCAGCAGCTTGGATGGGCGACAGGGCGAGCAGTTCTTC
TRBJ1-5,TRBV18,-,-,CASSPQGKGGNQPQHF,TGTGCCAGCTCACCCCAGGGGAAAGGGGGCAATCAGCCCCAGCATTTT
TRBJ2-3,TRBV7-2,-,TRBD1,CASSLDRVSDTQYF,TGTGCCAGCAGCTTGGACAGGGTATCAGATACGCAGTATTTT
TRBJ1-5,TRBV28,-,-,CASSSATKGGNQPQHF,TGTGCCAGCAGTTCCGCGACCAAGGGGGGCAATCAGCCCCAGCATTTT
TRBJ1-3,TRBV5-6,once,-,CASSLGVRVTGNTIYF,TGTGCCAGCAGCTTGGGGGTCAGGGTGACTGGAAACACCATATATTTT
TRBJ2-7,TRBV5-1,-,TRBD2,CASSLAQREGHEQYF,TGCGCCAGCAGCTTGGCCCAGCGGGAGGGCCACGAGCAGTACTTC
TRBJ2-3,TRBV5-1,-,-,CASSLSPSTDTQYF,TGCGCCAGCAGCTTGTCGCCGAGCACAGATACGCAGTATTTT
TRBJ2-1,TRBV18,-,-,CASSGTGTTSEQFF,TGTGCCAGCTCAGGTACGGGGACCACAAGTGAGCAGTTCTTC
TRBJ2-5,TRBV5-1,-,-,CASSLVYGGETQYF,TGCGCCAGCAGCTTGGTTTACGGGGGCGAGACCCAGTACTTC
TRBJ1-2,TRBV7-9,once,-,CASSLNRVGGEGYTF,TGTGCCAGCAGCCTTAACAGGGTAGGGGGAGAAGGCTACACCTTC
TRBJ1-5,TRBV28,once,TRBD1,CASTRRMTGRIEGHQPQHF,TGTGCCAGCACCCGCCGGATGACAGGGAGGATTGAGGGACATCAGCCCCAGCATTTT
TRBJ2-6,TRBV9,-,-,CASSPPPGNVLTF,TGTGCCAGCAGCCCGCCGCCGGGCAACGTCCTGACTTTC